These T cell receptor beta chains were read from a single sample in a study of chemoradiotherapy in HPV16-positive cancers. Libraries were prepared by immunoSEQ multiplex PCR; TCRdb keeps only in-frame clonotypes and omits some of them. The sample shows about 24,000 clones, approximately 93% of them seen only once. The specimen was taken from a patient who underwent chemoradiotherapy. The source of these receptors is a human donor with HPV-associated anogenital cancer. Both conserved end residues are part of each CDR3. The D gene is left open where the match is weak. Expanded clones get a size class; other rows say once, few or many, or leave the size out.

CDR3nt: TGCGCCAGCAGTTACAGGACGGACTTACCCCAGTATTTT; CDR3aa: CASSYRTDLPQYF; d_gene: NA; v_gene: TRBV10-2; j_gene: TRBJ2-3; abundance: NA
CDR3nt: TGCAGTGTTCCTCGAGGGGCAGGGCAGTACTTC; CDR3aa: CSVPRGAGQYF; d_gene: NA; v_gene: TRBV20-1; j_gene: TRBJ2-7; abundance: NA
CDR3nt: TGTGCCAGCAGCCCCACCGGTGGTAGCCAGCCCCAGCATTTT; CDR3aa: CASSPTGGSQPQHF; d_gene: NA; v_gene: TRBV6-6; j_gene: TRBJ1-5; abundance: NA
CDR3nt: TGTGCCAGCAGTACTCGACCGGGGGACACCGGGGAGCTGTTTTTT; CDR3aa: CASSTRPGDTGELFF; d_gene: NA; v_gene: TRBV6-1; j_gene: TRBJ2-2; abundance: NA
CDR3nt: TGTGCCAGCAGCCAAGGGGGCCGTGGAAGCACAGATACGCAGTATTTT; CDR3aa: CASSQGGRGSTDTQYF; d_gene: NA; v_gene: TRBV14; j_gene: TRBJ2-3; abundance: NA
CDR3nt: TGTGCCAGTAGTATCCCCCGGACAGTGGAGTTCAATGGCTACACCTTC; CDR3aa: CASSIPRTVEFNGYTF; d_gene: NA; v_gene: TRBV19; j_gene: TRBJ1-2; abundance: NA
CDR3nt: TGTGCCAGGGACTTCATTAGCGGGAGCTTAGCCAAAAACATTCAGTACTTC; CDR3aa: CARDFISGSLAKNIQYF; d_gene: TRBD2; v_gene: TRBV27; j_gene: TRBJ2-4; abundance: NA
CDR3nt: TGTGCCAGCAGCTCCGGACAGGGAAATTCACCCCTCCACTTT; CDR3aa: CASSSGQGNSPLHF; d_gene: TRBD1; v_gene: TRBV5-4; j_gene: TRBJ1-6; abundance: NA
CDR3nt: TGCAGCGTTGGAAGTCGGCAGGGTGTAGACAATGAGCAGTTCTTC; CDR3aa: CSVGSRQGVDNEQFF; d_gene: NA; v_gene: TRBV29-1; j_gene: TRBJ2-1; abundance: NA
CDR3nt: TGCGCCAGCAGCACCCCTAAGGGGGGGAGCATGAACACTGAAGCTTTCTTT; CDR3aa: CASSTPKGGSMNTEAFF; d_gene: NA; v_gene: TRBV5-1; j_gene: TRBJ1-1; abundance: NA
CDR3nt: TGTGCCAGCTCACTAACGGATTCGAACACTGAAGCTTTCTTT; CDR3aa: CASSLTDSNTEAFF; d_gene: NA; v_gene: TRBV18; j_gene: TRBJ1-1; abundance: NA
CDR3nt: TGTGCCAGCAGTTTTAGGGTAGACAGGGGGCGAGGTCGGTACACCTTC; CDR3aa: CASSFRVDRGRGRYTF; d_gene: TRBD1; v_gene: TRBV28; j_gene: TRBJ1-2; abundance: NA
CDR3nt: TGCGCCAGCAGCCAAGACCGACCAGGGAACTATGGCTACACCTTC; CDR3aa: CASSQDRPGNYGYTF; d_gene: NA; v_gene: TRBV4-1; j_gene: TRBJ1-2; abundance: NA
CDR3nt: TGTGCCATCAGTGATTGGGGCAATCAGCCCCAGCATTTT; CDR3aa: CAISDWGNQPQHF; d_gene: NA; v_gene: TRBV10-3; j_gene: TRBJ1-5; abundance: few
CDR3nt: TGTGCCAGTAGTATAGGGGCTAGCGGGGGAAATGAGCAGTTCTTC; CDR3aa: CASSIGASGGNEQFF; d_gene: TRBD2; v_gene: TRBV19; j_gene: TRBJ2-1; abundance: NA
CDR3nt: TGTGCCAGCATGAGGACAGCTAGCACAGATACGCAGTATTTT; CDR3aa: CASMRTASTDTQYF; d_gene: NA; v_gene: TRBV6-1; j_gene: TRBJ2-3; abundance: NA
CDR3nt: TGCGCCAGCAGCTTACAAGGCAGGGTGGACGATACGCAGTATTTT; CDR3aa: CASSLQGRVDDTQYF; d_gene: NA; v_gene: TRBV5-1; j_gene: TRBJ2-3; abundance: NA
CDR3nt: TGTGCCAGCAGTTTAACAGGGTTAGGCGAGCAGTACTTC; CDR3aa: CASSLTGLGEQYF; d_gene: NA; v_gene: TRBV28; j_gene: TRBJ2-7; abundance: NA
CDR3nt: TGCGCCAGCGGAGGACCCTCGCTAAATCAGCCCCAGCATTTT; CDR3aa: CASGGPSLNQPQHF; d_gene: NA; v_gene: TRBV10-2; j_gene: TRBJ1-5; abundance: NA
CDR3nt: TGTGCCAGCAGTTCGAAGGGTGTAGATACGCAGTATTTT; CDR3aa: CASSSKGVDTQYF; d_gene: NA; v_gene: TRBV27; j_gene: TRBJ2-3; abundance: once
CDR3nt: TGCGCCAGCAGCCAATGGTCCTCTGAGGGTTACGAGCAGTACTTC; CDR3aa: CASSQWSSEGYEQYF; d_gene: NA; v_gene: TRBV4-3; j_gene: TRBJ2-7; abundance: once
CDR3nt: TGTGCCAGCACCTCGACGGCTACCTACGAGCAGTACTTC; CDR3aa: CASTSTATYEQYF; d_gene: NA; v_gene: TRBV5-6; j_gene: TRBJ2-7; abundance: once
CDR3nt: TGTGCCAGCAGTCTTCAGCGGGAGGGGGCCACCGGGGAGCTGTTTTTT; CDR3aa: CASSLQREGATGELFF; d_gene: TRBD2; v_gene: TRBV27; j_gene: TRBJ2-2; abundance: NA
CDR3nt: TGCAGCGTTGAGACTGACGCGGGAGGCAACCAAGAGACCCAGTACTTC; CDR3aa: CSVETDAGGNQETQYF; d_gene: TRBD2; v_gene: TRBV29-1; j_gene: TRBJ2-5; abundance: once
CDR3nt: TGTGCCAGCACCCGGGGCCGCTCCTACGAGCAGTACTTC; CDR3aa: CASTRGRSYEQYF; d_gene: NA; v_gene: TRBV2; j_gene: TRBJ2-7; abundance: once
CDR3nt: TGTGCCAGTAGTATAGGAAAGGGGGCCCCCAATGAGCAGTTCTTC; CDR3aa: CASSIGKGAPNEQFF; d_gene: TRBD1; v_gene: TRBV19; j_gene: TRBJ2-1; abundance: NA
CDR3nt: TGTGCCAGCTCCCCTACAGGGGTCTTGTCCTATGGCTACACCTTC; CDR3aa: CASSPTGVLSYGYTF; d_gene: TRBD1; v_gene: TRBV18; j_gene: TRBJ1-2; abundance: NA
CDR3nt: TGTGCCAGCAGCTTGGATAGCGGGGGTCAAGAGACCCAGTACTTC; CDR3aa: CASSLDSGGQETQYF; d_gene: TRBD2; v_gene: TRBV5-5; j_gene: TRBJ2-5; abundance: NA
CDR3nt: TGTGCCAGCAGTGAAGCACGGTACCTGGAGACCCAGTACTTC; CDR3aa: CASSEARYLETQYF; d_gene: NA; v_gene: TRBV2; j_gene: TRBJ2-5; abundance: NA
CDR3nt: TGTGCCAGCAGCTTAGACAGCAATCAGCCCCAGCATTTT; CDR3aa: CASSLDSNQPQHF; d_gene: NA; v_gene: TRBV7-2; j_gene: TRBJ1-5; abundance: NA
CDR3nt: TGTGCCAGCAGTTTAAGTCCCAGGGCAAGTCCGCATTTT; CDR3aa: CASSLSPRASPHF; d_gene: NA; v_gene: TRBV27; j_gene: TRBJ1-5; abundance: NA
CDR3nt: TGTGCCAGCACCTATGGACTAGCGGGGGGCGCAGATACGCAGTATTTT; CDR3aa: CASTYGLAGGADTQYF; d_gene: TRBD2; v_gene: TRBV2; j_gene: TRBJ2-3; abundance: NA
CDR3nt: TGCAGCGTTGAAGCTGACAGTTCAGATACGCAGTATTTT; CDR3aa: CSVEADSSDTQYF; d_gene: NA; v_gene: TRBV29-1; j_gene: TRBJ2-3; abundance: NA
CDR3nt: TGTGCCATCAGTGCTCCGAGCAGGGTGATGAATGAGCAGTTCTTC; CDR3aa: CAISAPSRVMNEQFF; d_gene: NA; v_gene: TRBV10-3; j_gene: TRBJ2-1; abundance: NA
CDR3nt: TGTGCCAGTAGTATGTGGGGGGAGAGCACTGAAGCTTTCTTT; CDR3aa: CASSMWGESTEAFF; d_gene: NA; v_gene: TRBV19; j_gene: TRBJ1-1; abundance: NA
CDR3nt: TGCGCCAGCAGCTCCCAGGGGGAATCCTCCTACAATGAGCAGTTCTTC; CDR3aa: CASSSQGESSYNEQFF; d_gene: TRBD1; v_gene: TRBV5-1; j_gene: TRBJ2-1; abundance: once
CDR3nt: TGTGCCAGCTCGGGAGAGGCGAAGACCCAGTACTTC; CDR3aa: CASSGEAKTQYF; d_gene: NA; v_gene: TRBV2; j_gene: TRBJ2-5; abundance: NA
CDR3nt: TGTGCCAGTAGTATAGCAACAGCCTTGAACACTGAAGCTTTCTTT; CDR3aa: CASSIATALNTEAFF; d_gene: NA; v_gene: TRBV19; j_gene: TRBJ1-1; abundance: NA
CDR3nt: TGTGCCAGCAGCTTAATAGCAGCCTCCTACGAGCAGTACTTC; CDR3aa: CASSLIAASYEQYF; d_gene: NA; v_gene: TRBV7-9; j_gene: TRBJ2-7; abundance: NA
CDR3nt: TGCGCCAGCAGATGGACGTTTATGAACACTGAAGCTTTCTTT; CDR3aa: CASRWTFMNTEAFF; d_gene: NA; v_gene: TRBV5-1; j_gene: TRBJ1-1; abundance: NA
CDR3nt: TGTGCCAGCTACCTCAGGAGTGAAGCTTTCTTT; CDR3aa: CASYLRSEAFF; d_gene: NA; v_gene: TRBV6-1; j_gene: TRBJ1-1; abundance: NA
CDR3nt: TGTGCCAGCAGCTTAGATCCGGGGGCGGGGAACGAAGCTTTCTTT; CDR3aa: CASSLDPGAGNEAFF; d_gene: NA; v_gene: TRBV11-2; j_gene: TRBJ1-1; abundance: NA
CDR3nt: TGTGCCAGCAGCATACGGACAGGGAAAAACTATGGCTACACCTTC; CDR3aa: CASSIRTGKNYGYTF; d_gene: TRBD1; v_gene: TRBV5-6; j_gene: TRBJ1-2; abundance: NA
CDR3nt: TGCGCCAGCAGCAAACTCCCGGGACAGGGACTCCTGGGTAGCAGTTTTGATGGGGTGTATTTT; CDR3aa: CASSKLPGQGLLGSSFDGVYF; d_gene: TRBD1; v_gene: TRBV5-1; j_gene: TRBJ2-3; abundance: few
CDR3nt: TGTGCCAGCAGCTTGTACTGGGCCAGATCCACAGATACGCAGTATTTT; CDR3aa: CASSLYWARSTDTQYF; d_gene: NA; v_gene: TRBV5-6; j_gene: TRBJ2-3; abundance: NA
CDR3nt: TGTGCCAGCAGTCCGCTCGGATGGGACAAGGTTAACGGGGAGCTGTTTTTT; CDR3aa: CASSPLGWDKVNGELFF; d_gene: NA; v_gene: TRBV27; j_gene: TRBJ2-2; abundance: NA
CDR3nt: TGCGCCAGCAGCCAAGATTCTGGGACTAGCTATCCCGGCTTTAACATTCAGTACTTC; CDR3aa: CASSQDSGTSYPGFNIQYF; d_gene: TRBD2; v_gene: TRBV4-1; j_gene: TRBJ2-4; abundance: NA
CDR3nt: TGTGCCAGCAGCGTAGGGCAGCCGAACACCGGGGAGCTGTTTTTT; CDR3aa: CASSVGQPNTGELFF; d_gene: NA; v_gene: TRBV9; j_gene: TRBJ2-2; abundance: NA
CDR3nt: TGTGCCAGTAGTATAGAGGGGCGGGTTACCGGGGAGCTGTTTTTT; CDR3aa: CASSIEGRVTGELFF; d_gene: NA; v_gene: TRBV19; j_gene: TRBJ2-2; abundance: NA
CDR3nt: TGTGCCAGCTCACCAGGGCCTAGCACAGATACGCAGTATTTT; CDR3aa: CASSPGPSTDTQYF; d_gene: NA; v_gene: TRBV18; j_gene: TRBJ2-3; abundance: NA
CDR3nt: TGTGCCAGCAGGTTGGGACAGGGGGCTTACGAGCAGTACTTC; CDR3aa: CASRLGQGAYEQYF; d_gene: TRBD1; v_gene: TRBV27; j_gene: TRBJ2-7; abundance: few
CDR3nt: TGTGCCAGCAGTTCGGTTGGTCCTGGAAACACCATATATTTT; CDR3aa: CASSSVGPGNTIYF; d_gene: NA; v_gene: TRBV28; j_gene: TRBJ1-3; abundance: NA
CDR3nt: TGTGCCAGCAGCCACCGCAGGGACCACTACGAGCAGTACTTC; CDR3aa: CASSHRRDHYEQYF; d_gene: NA; v_gene: TRBV7-8; j_gene: TRBJ2-7; abundance: NA